The clone carrying this T cell receptor (beta chain) was observed at least ten times. Antigen specificity is unknown. Documented time point: sample taken at primary tumor resection. This sample is drawn from a study of spatial heterogeneity in lung cancer. General observations from the study: Ubiquitous expanded tumor TCRs were seen in blood more at resection than at follow-up.

Germline lookup yields CDR1 LGHDT and CDR2 YNNKEL (reference sequence). V lost 0 bases and J lost 7, with 18 bases in between. This CDR3 has 16 amino acids. TCRdb used MiXCR to reprocess the 5' RACE reads, holding one entry per CDR3 protein. Of tens of thousands of distinct CDR3 sequences listed, roughly 13% are singletons. Sequencing was performed on PBMCs, taken at surgery. The sequence derives from a male donor with early-stage non-small cell lung cancer. V is TRBV3-1 and J is TRBJ1-2, with a possible D match to TRBD1 (6 bases). The CDR3 region has the DNA TGTGCCAGCAGCCAAGACCCAGGGGCTGGAAGTGGTGGCTACACCTTC. This encodes CASSQDPGAGSGGYTF.